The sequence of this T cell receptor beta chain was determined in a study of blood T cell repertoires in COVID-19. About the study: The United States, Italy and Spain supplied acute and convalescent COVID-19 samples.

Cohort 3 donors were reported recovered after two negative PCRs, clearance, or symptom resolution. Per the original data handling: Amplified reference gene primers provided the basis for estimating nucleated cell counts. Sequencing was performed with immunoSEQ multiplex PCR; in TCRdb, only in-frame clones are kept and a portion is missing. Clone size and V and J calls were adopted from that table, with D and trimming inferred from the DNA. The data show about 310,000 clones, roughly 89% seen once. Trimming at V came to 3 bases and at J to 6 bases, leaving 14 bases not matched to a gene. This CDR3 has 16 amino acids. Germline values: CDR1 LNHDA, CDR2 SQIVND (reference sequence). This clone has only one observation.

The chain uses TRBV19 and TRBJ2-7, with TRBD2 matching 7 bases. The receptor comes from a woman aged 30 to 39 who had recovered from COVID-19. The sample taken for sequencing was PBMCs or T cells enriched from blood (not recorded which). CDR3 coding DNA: TGTGCCAGTAGTATTCTCAGCGGGGCTAGCGGCGGCGAGCAGTACTTC. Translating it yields CASSILSGASGGEQYF.